This T cell receptor (beta chain) emerged from a study of Ad26.COV2.S vaccination and SARS-CoV-2 variants. Turning to this clone: What it binds is unknown.

CDR3 length: 15 residues. The ends were cut back, 5 bases at V and 7 bases at J, with 18 bases in the middle. Germline CDR1 is LNHDA and CDR2 is SQIVND (reference sequence). Produced via immunoSEQ multiplex PCR; TCRdb's table is partial and in-frame only. The data show more than 300,000 clones, with around four fifths seen just once and roughly 2% held by the top ten. The study's findings and limits: Substantial breadth was reported for post-vaccination spike-specific CD8+ and CD4+ T cells.

The sample's treatment: roughly 18 received Ad26.COV2.S at low or high dose, single or two shots; roughly five received placebo; per-sample allocation not given. Collection of the samples took place on day 63 after the first injection of vaccine or placebo. The source of this sequence is a person between 18 and 60 years old who received the Ad26.COV2.S COVID-19 vaccine or a placebo. The J gene is TRBJ2-1, the V gene TRBV19; D possibly corresponds to TRBD2 (6 bases). This sample comprised peripheral blood, obtained in a trial of Ad26.COV2.S vaccine versus placebo. In DNA form, the CDR3 reads TGTGCCAGTAGTCTCGCGGGATGGAGCGGAAATGAGCAGTTCTTC. Protein sequence: CASSLAGWSGNEQFF.